This TCR beta chain was retrieved from a study of identical twins. Germline CDR1 reads LNHDA; CDR2 reads SQIVND (reference sequence). Losses at the gene ends were 8 bases for V and 5 bases for J; bases not matched to a gene: 8. CDR3 length equals 14 residues. In this sample, this clonotype turned up a few times. Its target is unknown. Carrying unique molecular identifiers, the cDNA also gained a universal primer site through template switching. In TCRdb, the 5' RACE reads were re-called with MiXCR into one record per CDR3 protein. Among approximately 590,000 distinct CDR3 sequences, just under 10% were seen once, and the ten largest hold under 3.5%. General study results and limits: Compared with unrelated sharing, twin-shared out-of-frame alpha sequences had more low-probability sequences.

The same data also went into a second study, on yellow fever vaccine responses in identical twins.

This receptor was identified in a woman in her late teens or twenties in good health. J is TRBJ2-7 and V is TRBV19; 11 nucleotides line up with TRBD2. Sequenced material: PBMCs. In DNA form, the CDR3 reads TGTGCCAGTGCCTATAGCGGGAGGGCCCACGAGCAGTACTTC. Translation: CASAYSGRAHEQYF.